Here is one T cell receptor (beta chain) with its context. Measured with immunoSEQ multiplex PCR; TCRdb has only the in-frame clones, and not every one. The sample lists tens of thousands of clones, 80% seen once, with 15% to 20% in the top ten. CDR1 is MNHEY, CDR2 SVGAGI, per germline. Between the trimmed V and J ends, which lost 6 bases and 8 bases, there was a span of 11 bases. The CDR3 covers 12 residues. This specimen comes from a study of blood T cell repertoires in COVID-19. The clonotype originates from a human donor in a cohort sampled during active COVID-19. Sample: peripheral blood. The chain employs TRBV6-5 and TRBJ2-1; possible D gene TRBD1, 5 bases. Here the CDR3 reads CASRSVGDEQFF. CDR3 bases: TGTGCCAGCAGATCCGTAGGGGATGAGCAGTTCTTC.